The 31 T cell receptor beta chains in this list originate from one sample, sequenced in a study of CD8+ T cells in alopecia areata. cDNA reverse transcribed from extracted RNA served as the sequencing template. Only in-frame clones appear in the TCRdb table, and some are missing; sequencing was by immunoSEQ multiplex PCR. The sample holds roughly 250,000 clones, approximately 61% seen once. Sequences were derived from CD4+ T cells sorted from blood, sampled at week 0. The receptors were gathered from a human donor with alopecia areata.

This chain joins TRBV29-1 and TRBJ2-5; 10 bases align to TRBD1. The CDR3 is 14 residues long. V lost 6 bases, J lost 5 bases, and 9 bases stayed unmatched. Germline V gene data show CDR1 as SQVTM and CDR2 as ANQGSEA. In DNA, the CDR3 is TGCAGCGTAAAGGACGGGACAGGGGCCGAGACCCAGTACTTC. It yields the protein CSVKDGTGAETQYF.

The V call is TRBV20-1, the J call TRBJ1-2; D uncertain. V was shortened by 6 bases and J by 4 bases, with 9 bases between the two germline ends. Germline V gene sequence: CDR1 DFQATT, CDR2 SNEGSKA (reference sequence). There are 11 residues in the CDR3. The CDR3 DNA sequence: TGCAGTGCCAAGGTCGGCTATGGCTACACCTTC. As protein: CSAKVGYGYTF.

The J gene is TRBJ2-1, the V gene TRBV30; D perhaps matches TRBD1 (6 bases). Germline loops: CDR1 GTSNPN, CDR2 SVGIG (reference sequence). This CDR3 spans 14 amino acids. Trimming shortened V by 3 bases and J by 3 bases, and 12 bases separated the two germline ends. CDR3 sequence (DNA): TGTGCCTGGAGGACAGGTACGCTCTACAATGAGCAGTTCTTC. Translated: CAWRTGTLYNEQFF.

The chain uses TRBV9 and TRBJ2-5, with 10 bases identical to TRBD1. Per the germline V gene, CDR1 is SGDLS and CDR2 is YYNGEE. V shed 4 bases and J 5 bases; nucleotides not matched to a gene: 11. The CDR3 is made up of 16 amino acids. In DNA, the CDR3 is TGTGCCAGCAGCCTCGCGGGACAGGGGACTCGGGAGACCCAGTACTTC. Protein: CASSLAGQGTRETQYF.

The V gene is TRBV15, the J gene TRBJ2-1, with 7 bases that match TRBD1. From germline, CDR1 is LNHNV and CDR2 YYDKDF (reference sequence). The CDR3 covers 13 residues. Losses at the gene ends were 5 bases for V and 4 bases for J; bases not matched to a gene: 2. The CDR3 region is CATSRQGYNEQFF. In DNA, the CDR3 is TGTGCCACCAGCCGACAGGGATACAATGAGCAGTTCTTC.

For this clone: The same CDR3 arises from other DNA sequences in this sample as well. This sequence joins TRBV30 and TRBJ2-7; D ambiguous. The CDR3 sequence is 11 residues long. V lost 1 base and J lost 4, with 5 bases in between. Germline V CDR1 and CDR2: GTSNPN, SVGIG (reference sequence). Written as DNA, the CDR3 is TGTGCCTGGAGTGGCTTATACGAGCAGTACTTC. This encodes CAWSGLYEQYF.

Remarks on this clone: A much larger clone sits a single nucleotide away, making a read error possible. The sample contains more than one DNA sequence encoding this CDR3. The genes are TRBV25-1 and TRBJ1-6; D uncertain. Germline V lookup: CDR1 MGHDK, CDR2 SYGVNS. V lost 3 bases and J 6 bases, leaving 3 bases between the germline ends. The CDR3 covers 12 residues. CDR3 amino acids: CASSEGNSPLHF. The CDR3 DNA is TGTGCCAGCAGTGAGGGTAATTCACCCCTCCACTTT.

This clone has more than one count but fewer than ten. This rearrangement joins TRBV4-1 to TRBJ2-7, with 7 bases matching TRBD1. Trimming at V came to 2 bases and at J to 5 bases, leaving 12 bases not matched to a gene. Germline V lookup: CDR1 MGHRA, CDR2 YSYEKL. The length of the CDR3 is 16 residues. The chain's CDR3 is CASSQPGQVPWHEQYF. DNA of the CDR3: TGCGCCAGCAGCCAACCCGGACAGGTCCCCTGGCACGAGCAGTACTTC.

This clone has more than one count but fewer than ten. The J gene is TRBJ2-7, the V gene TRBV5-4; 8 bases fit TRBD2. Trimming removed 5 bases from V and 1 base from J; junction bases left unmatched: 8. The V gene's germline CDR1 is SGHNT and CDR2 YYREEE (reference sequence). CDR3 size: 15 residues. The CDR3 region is CASRPGRAPSYEQYF. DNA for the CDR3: TGTGCCAGCAGGCCCGGGAGGGCTCCGTCCTACGAGCAGTACTTC.

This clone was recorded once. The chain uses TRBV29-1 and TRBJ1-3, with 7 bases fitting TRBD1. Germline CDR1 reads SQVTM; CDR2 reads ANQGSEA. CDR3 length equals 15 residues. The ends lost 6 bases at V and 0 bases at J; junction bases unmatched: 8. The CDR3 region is CSVRDRDRSGNTIYF. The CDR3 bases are TGCAGCGTGCGGGACAGAGACCGCTCTGGAAACACCATATATTTT.

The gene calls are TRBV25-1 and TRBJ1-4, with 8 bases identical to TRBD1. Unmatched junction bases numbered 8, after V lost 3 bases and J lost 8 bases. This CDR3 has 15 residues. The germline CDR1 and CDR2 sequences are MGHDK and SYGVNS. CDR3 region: CASSDRRTGTEKLFF. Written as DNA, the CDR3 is TGTGCCAGCAGTGACAGACGGACAGGGACCGAAAAACTGTTTTTT. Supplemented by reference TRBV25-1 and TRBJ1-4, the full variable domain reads EADIYQTPRYLVIGTGKKITLECSQTMGHDKMYWYQQDPGMELHLIHYSYGVNSTEKGDLSSESTVSRIRTEHFPLTLESARPSHTSQYLCASSDRRTGTEKLFFGSGTQLSVL.

The CDR3 loop is CASSSQGLYEQYF. CDR3 coding DNA: TGTGCCAGCAGCTCACAGGGACTATACGAGCAGTACTTC. V usage is TRBV5-6 and J usage is TRBJ2-5, with a weak D call TRBD2 (7 bases). The end of the DNA fits TRBJ2-7 better, so the J call may be wrong. From germline, CDR1 is SGHDT and CDR2 YYEEEE. The CDR3 spans 13 residues.

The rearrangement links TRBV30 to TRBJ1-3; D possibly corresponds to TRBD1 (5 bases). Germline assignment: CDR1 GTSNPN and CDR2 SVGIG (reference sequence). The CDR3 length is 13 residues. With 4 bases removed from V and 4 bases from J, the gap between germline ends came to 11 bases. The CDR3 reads CAWNSGTGNTIYF. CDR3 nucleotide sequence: TGTGCCTGGAATTCAGGGACCGGAAACACCATATATTTT.

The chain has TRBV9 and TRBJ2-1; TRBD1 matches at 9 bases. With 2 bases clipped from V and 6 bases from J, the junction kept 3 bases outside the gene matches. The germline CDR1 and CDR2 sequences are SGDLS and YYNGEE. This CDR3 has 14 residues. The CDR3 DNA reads TGTGCCAGCAGCGTGACAGGGGGTAGCAATGAGCAGTTCTTC. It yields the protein CASSVTGGSNEQFF.

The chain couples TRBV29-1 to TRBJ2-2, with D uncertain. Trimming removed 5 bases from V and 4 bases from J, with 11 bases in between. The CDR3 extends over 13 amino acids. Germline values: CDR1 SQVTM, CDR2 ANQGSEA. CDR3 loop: CSVTKGVTGELFF. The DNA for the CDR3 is TGCAGCGTTACTAAGGGTGTCACCGGGGAGCTGTTTTTT.

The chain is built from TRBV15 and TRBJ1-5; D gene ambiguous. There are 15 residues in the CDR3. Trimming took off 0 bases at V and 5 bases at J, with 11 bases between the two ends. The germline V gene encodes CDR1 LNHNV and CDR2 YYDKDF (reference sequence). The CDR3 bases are TGTGCCACCAGCAGAGATACTCCACGGGATCAGCCCCAGCATTTT. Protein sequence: CATSRDTPRDQPQHF.

Here the CDR3 reads CSAADRWSGYTF. The CDR3 DNA follows: TGCAGCGCCGCGGACAGGTGGAGTGGCTACACCTTC. The chain uses TRBV29-1 and TRBJ1-2; 7 bases align to TRBD1. Germline V gene lookup returns CDR1 SQVTM and CDR2 ANQGSEA. The CDR3 extends over 12 amino acids. The J segment lost 7 bases and the V segment lost 7 bases, leaving 9 bases of the junction unmatched.

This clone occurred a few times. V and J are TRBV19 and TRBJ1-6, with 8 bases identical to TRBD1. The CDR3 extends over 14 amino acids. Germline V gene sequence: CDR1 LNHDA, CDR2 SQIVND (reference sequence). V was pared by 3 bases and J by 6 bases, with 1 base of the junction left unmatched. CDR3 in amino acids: CASSMGQANSPLHF. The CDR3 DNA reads TGTGCCAGTAGTATGGGACAGGCTAATTCACCCCTCCACTTT.

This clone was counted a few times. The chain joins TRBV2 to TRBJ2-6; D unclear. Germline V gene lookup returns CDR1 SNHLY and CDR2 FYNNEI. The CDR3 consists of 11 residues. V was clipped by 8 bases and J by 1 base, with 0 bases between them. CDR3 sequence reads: CASSGANVLTF. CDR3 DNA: TGTGCCAGCTCTGGGGCCAACGTCCTGACTTTC.

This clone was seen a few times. The CDR3 sequence: CASSYPGREGTQYF. The CDR3 coding sequence is TGTGCCAGCAGCTACCCAGGGAGAGAGGGGACCCAGTACTTC. This chain links TRBV7-2 with TRBJ2-5; D tentatively reads TRBD1 or TRBD2 (5 bases each). The V end was cut by 4 bases, the J end by 7 bases, with 16 bases between. Germline loops: CDR1 SGHTA, CDR2 FQGNSA. The CDR3 extends over 14 amino acids. Using reference TRBV7-2 and TRBJ2-5 for the parts outside the CDR3, the full variable domain is GAGVSQSPSNKVTEKGKDVELRCDPISGHTALYWYRQSLGQGLEFLIYFQGNSAPDKSGLPSDRFSAERTGGSVSTLTIQRTQQEDSAVYLCASSYPGREGTQYFGPGTRLLVL.

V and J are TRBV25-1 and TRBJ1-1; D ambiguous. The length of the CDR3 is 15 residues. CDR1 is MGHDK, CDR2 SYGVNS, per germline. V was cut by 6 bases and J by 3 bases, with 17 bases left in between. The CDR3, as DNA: TGTGCCAGCAGACCGTCAGGCTCTAGGCACACTGAAGCTTTCTTT. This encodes CASRPSGSRHTEAFF.

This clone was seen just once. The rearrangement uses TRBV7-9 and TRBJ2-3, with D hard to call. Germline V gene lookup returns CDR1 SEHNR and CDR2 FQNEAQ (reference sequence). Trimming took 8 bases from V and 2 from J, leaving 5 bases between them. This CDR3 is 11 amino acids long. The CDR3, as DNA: TGTGCCAGCGTGAACACAGATACGCAGTATTTT. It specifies CASVNTDTQYF.

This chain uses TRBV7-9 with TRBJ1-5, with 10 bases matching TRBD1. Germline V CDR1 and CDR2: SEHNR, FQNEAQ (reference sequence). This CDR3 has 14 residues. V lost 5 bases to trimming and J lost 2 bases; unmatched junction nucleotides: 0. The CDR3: CASSGTGGNQPQHF. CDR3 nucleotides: TGTGCCAGCAGCGGGACAGGGGGCAATCAGCCCCAGCATTTT.

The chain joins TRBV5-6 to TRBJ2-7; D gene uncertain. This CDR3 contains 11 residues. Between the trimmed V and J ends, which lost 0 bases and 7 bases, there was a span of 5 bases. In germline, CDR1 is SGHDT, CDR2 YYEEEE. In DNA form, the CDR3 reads TGTGCCAGCAGCTTGGCCCTGGAGCAGTACTTC. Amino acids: CASSLALEQYF.

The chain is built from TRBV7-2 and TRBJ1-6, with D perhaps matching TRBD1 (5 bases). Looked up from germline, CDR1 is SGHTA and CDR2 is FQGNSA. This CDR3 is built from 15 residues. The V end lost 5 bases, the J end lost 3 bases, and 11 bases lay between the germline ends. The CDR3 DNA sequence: TGTGCCAGCAGCGCGCAGGGAGGCTATAATTCACCCCTCCACTTT. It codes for CASSAQGGYNSPLHF.

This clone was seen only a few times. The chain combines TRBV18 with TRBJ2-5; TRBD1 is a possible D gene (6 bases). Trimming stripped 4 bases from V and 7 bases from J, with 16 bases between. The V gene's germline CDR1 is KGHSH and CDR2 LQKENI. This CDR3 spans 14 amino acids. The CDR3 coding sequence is TGTGCCAGCTCACTCGACAGGTCCCCCGGGACCCAGTACTTC. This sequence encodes CASSLDRSPGTQYF.

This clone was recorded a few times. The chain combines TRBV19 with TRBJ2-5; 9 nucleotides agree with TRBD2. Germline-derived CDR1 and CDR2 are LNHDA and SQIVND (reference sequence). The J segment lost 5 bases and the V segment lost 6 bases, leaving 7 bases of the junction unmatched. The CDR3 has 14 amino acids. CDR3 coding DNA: TGTGCCAGTAGCCAAAGCGGGGGGCTGGAGACCCAGTACTTC. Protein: CASSQSGGLETQYF.

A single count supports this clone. The CDR3 sequence is CASSVSGGRFDGYTF. The CDR3 coding sequence is TGTGCCAGCAGCGTATCCGGGGGGCGCTTTGACGGCTACACCTTC. The rearrangement links TRBV9 to TRBJ1-2, with TRBD1 as a possible D gene (6 bases). The ends were cut back, 1 base at V and 8 bases at J, with 18 bases in the middle. This CDR3 region has 15 residues. Germline V lookup: CDR1 SGDLS, CDR2 YYNGEE.

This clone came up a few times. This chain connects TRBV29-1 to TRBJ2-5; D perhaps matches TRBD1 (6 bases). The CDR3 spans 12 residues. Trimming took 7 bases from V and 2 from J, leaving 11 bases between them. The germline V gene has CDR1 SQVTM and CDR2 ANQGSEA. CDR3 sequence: CSADRQQETQYF. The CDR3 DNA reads TGCAGCGCCGACAGGCAACAAGAGACCCAGTACTTC.

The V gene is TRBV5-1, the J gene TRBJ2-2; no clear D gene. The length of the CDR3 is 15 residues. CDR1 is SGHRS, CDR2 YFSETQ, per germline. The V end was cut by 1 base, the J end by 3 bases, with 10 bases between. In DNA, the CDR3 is TGCGCCAGCAGCTTGTCACCCACGTACACCGGGGAGCTGTTTTTT. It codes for CASSLSPTYTGELFF.

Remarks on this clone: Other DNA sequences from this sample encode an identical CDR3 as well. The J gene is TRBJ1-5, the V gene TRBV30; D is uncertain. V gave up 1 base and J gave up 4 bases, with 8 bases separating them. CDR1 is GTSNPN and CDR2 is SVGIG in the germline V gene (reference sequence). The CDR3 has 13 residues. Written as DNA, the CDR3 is TGTGCCTGGAGTGGTCGGGGTAATCAGCCCCAGCATTTT. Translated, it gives CAWSGRGNQPQHF. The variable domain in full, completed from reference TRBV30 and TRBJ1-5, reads SQTIHQWPATLVQPVGSPLSLECTVEGTSNPNLYWYRQAAGRGLQLLFYSVGIGQISSEVPQNLSASRPQDRQFILSSKKLLLSDSGFYLCAWSGRGNQPQHFGDGTRLSIL.